This T cell receptor beta chain was sequenced for a study of blood T cell repertoires in COVID-19. Clones were read by immunoSEQ multiplex PCR, and TCRdb kept only the in-frame ones, dropping some. Among almost 95,000 clones listed, 80% to 85% were seen once. This CDR3 is 14 amino acids long. Trimming shortened V by 3 bases and J by 5 bases, and 13 bases separated the two germline ends. Germline V lookup: CDR1 MDHEN, CDR2 SYDVKM. The gene calls are TRBV28 and TRBJ1-2; TRBD1 might be the D (5 bases). The clonotype was recovered from a man aged 55-75 years with acute or convalescent COVID-19. Sequencing was carried out using peripheral blood. The CDR3 here is CASSFLRGRYGYTF. CDR3 in DNA: TGTGCCAGCAGTTTTTTAAGGGGCAGGTATGGCTACACCTTC.